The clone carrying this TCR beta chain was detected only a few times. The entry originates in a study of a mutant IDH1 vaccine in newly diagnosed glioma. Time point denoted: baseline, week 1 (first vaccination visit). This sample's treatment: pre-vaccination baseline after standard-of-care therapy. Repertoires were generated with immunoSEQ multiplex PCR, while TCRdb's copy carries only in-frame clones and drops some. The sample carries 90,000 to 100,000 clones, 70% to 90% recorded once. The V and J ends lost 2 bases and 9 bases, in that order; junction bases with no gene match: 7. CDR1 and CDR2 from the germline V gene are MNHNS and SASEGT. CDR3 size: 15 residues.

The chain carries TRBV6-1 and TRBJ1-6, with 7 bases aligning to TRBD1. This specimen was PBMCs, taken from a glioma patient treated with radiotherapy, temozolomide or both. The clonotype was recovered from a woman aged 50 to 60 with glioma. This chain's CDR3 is CASSESQGSGSPLHF. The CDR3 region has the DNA TGTGCCAGCAGTGAATCACAGGGGAGCGGTTCACCCCTCCACTTT.